This is a list of T cell receptor beta chains from one sample in a study of human T cells and chemical hapten exposure. TCRdb recomputed calls from the RACE reads with MiXCR, one row per CDR3 protein. The repertoire holds about 98,000 distinct CDR3 sequences, roughly a tenth seen once, with approximately 3.1% in the top ten. The source material was whole blood, sampled in connection with sensitization to the hapten diphenylcyclopropenone (DPC). The source is a woman between 55 and 75 years old with alopecia areata. Some clones in this sample may be carry-over from other donors' samples. Each CDR3 is given without its conserved first and last residue. Each record gives: V gene, J gene, CDR3 protein.

TRBV29-1	TRBJ2-1	SGMNNEQF
TRBV27	TRBJ2-5	ASSRGGTQY
TRBV9	TRBJ1-1	ASGRNTEAF
TRBV12-3/TRBV12-4	TRBJ1-2	ASSPQGSYYGYT
TRBV7-2	TRBJ2-7	ASSLSGGEFYEQY
TRBV18	TRBJ1-1	ASSPAQGATEAF
TRBV5-1	TRBJ2-1	ASSLGTGSYNEQF
TRBV2	TRBJ2-7	ALADAYEQY
TRBV4-1	TRBJ2-7	ASSRADKAYEQY
TRBV7-6	TRBJ1-6	ASSSRGHSPLH
TRBV6-5	TRBJ1-1	ASSSDRAEAF
TRBV3-1	TRBJ2-5	ASRDQGATLETQY
TRBV20-1	TRBJ1-5	SATGGNQPQH
TRBV7-3	TRBJ2-4	ASSLGTEAKNIQY
TRBV11-2	TRBJ1-1	ASSWGAGGTEAF
TRBV5-1	TRBJ1-4	ASSPGSAAKEKLF
TRBV24-1	TRBJ1-1	ATRNAENTEAF
TRBV7-9	TRBJ2-3	ASSSGLGDTQY
TRBV7-9	TRBJ1-1	ASSFAGATEAF
TRBV4-2	TRBJ2-2	ASSQDSGDATNTGELF
TRBV5-4	TRBJ1-1	ASSFLRVSEAF
TRBV29-1	TRBJ1-1	SVEERQGRTEAF
TRBV6-5	TRBJ1-2	ASSLTGYGYT
TRBV19	TRBJ2-2	ASTRSGGSADTGELF
TRBV6-1	TRBJ1-6	ASRTTAGQFRPLH
TRBV7-9	TRBJ2-5	ASSPPGPRETQY
TRBV5-1	TRBJ1-3	ASSSKGTISGNTIY
TRBV12-3/TRBV12-4	TRBJ2-7	ASSLSGGRTYEQY
TRBV27	TRBJ2-3	ASSFRDGPHTDTQY